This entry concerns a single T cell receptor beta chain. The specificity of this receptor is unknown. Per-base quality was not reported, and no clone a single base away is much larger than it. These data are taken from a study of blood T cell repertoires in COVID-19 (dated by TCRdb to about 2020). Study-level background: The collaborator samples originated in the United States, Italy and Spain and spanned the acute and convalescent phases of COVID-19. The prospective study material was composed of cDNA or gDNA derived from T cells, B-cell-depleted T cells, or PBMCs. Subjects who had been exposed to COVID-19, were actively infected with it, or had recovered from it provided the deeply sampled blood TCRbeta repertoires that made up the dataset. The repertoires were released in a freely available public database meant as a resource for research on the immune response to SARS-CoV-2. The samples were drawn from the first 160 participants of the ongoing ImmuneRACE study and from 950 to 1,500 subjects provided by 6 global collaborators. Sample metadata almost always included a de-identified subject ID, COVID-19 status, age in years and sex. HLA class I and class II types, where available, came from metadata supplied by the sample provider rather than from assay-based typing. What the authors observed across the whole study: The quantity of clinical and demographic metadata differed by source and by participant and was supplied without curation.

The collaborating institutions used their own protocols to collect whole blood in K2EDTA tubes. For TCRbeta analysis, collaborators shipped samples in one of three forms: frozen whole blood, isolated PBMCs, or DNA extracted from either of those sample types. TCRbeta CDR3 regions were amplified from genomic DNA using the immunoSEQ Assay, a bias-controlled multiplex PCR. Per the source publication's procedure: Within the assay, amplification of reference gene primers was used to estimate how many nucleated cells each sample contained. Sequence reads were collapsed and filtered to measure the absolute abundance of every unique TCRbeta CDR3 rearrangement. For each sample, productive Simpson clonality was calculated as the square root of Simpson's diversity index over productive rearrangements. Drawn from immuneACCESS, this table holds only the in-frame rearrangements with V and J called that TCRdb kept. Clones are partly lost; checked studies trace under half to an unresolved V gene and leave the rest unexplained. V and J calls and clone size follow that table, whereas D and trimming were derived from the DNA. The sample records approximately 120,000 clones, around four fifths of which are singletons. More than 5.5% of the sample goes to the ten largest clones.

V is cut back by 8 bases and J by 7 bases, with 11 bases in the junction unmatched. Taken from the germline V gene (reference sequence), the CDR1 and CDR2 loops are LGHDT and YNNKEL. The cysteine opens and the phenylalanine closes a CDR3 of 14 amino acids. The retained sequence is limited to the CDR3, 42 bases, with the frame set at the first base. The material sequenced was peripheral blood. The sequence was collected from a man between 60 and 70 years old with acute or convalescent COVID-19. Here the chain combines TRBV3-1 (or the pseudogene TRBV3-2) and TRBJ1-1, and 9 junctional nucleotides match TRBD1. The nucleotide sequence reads TGTGCCAGCGGTAGGTCAACAGGGGGCGGTGAAGCTTTCTTT. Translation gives CASGRSTGGGEAFF.